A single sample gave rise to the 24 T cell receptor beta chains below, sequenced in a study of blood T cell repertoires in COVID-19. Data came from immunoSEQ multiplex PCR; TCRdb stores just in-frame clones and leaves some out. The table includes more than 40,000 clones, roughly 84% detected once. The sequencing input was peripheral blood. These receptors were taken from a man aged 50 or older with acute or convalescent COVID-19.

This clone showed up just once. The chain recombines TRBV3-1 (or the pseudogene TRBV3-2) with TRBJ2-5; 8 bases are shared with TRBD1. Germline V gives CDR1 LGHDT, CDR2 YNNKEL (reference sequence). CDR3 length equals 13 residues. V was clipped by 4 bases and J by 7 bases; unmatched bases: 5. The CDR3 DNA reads TGTGCCAGCAGCCCCGGACAGGGAACGACCCAGTACTTC. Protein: CASSPGQGTTQYF.

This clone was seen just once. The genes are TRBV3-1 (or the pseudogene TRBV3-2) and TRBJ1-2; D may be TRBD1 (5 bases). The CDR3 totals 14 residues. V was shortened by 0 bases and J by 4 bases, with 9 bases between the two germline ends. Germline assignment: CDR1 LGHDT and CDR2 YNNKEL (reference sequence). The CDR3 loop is CASSQEGLPYGYTF. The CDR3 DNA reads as TGTGCCAGCAGCCAAGAGGGGCTACCCTATGGCTACACCTTC.

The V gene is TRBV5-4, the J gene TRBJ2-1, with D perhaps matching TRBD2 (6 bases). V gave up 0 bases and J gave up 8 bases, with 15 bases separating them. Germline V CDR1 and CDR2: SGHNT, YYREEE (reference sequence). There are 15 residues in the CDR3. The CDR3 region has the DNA TGTGCCAGCAGCTTGGGGGGACTCCGCCTATATGAGCAGTTCTTC. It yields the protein CASSLGGLRLYEQFF.

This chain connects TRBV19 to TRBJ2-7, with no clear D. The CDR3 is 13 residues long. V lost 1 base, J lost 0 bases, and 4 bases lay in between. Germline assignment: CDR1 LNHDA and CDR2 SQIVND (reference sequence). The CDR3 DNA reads TGTGCCAGTAGTATAGTACTCTCCTACGAGCAGTACTTC. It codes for CASSIVLSYEQYF.

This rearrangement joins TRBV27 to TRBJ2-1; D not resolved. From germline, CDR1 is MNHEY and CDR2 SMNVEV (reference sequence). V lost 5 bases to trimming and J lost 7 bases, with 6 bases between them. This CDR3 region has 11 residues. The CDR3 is CASSIRNEQFF. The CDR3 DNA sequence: TGTGCCAGCAGTATCCGGAATGAGCAGTTCTTC.

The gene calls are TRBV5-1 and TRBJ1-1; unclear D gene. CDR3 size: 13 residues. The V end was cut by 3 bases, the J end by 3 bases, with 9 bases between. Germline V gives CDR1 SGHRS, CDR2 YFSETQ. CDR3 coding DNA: TGCGCCAGCAGCTCCCACGGGGACACTGAAGCTTTCTTT. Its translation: CASSSHGDTEAFF.

The CDR3 region is CASSYRGYGYTF. The DNA for the CDR3 is TGTGCCAGCAGTTACCGGGGCTATGGCTACACCTTC. This sequence joins TRBV6-2 or TRBV6-3 and TRBJ1-2; D is unclear. This CDR3 spans 12 amino acids. CDR1 and CDR2 from the germline V gene are MNHEY and SVGEGT. V lost 2 bases and J lost 4, with 5 bases in between.

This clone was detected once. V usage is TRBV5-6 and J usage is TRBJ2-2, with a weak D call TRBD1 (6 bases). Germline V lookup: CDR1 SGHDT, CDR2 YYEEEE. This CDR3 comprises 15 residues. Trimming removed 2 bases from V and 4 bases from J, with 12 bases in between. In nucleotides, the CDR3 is TGTGCCAGCAGCTTAGGGGGACACCTCACCGGGGAGCTGTTTTTT. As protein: CASSLGGHLTGELFF.

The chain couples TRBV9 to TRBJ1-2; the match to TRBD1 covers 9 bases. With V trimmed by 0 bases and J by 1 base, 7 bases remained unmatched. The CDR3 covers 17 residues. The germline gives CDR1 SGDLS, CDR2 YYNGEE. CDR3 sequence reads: CASSVAVTGGDNYGYTF. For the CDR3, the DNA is TGTGCCAGCAGCGTAGCTGTGACAGGGGGAGATAACTATGGCTACACCTTC.

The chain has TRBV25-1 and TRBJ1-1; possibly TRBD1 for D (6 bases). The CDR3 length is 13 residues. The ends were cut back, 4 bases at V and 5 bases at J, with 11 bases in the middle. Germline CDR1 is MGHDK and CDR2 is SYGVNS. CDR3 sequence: CASSGTGTTEAFF. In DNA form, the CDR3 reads TGTGCCAGCAGTGGCACCGGGACAACTGAAGCTTTCTTT. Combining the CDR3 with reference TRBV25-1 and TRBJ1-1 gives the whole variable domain EADIYQTPRYLVIGTGKKITLECSQTMGHDKMYWYQQDPGMELHLIHYSYGVNSTEKGDLSSESTVSRIRTEHFPLTLESARPSHTSQYLCASSGTGTTEAFFGQGTRLTVV.

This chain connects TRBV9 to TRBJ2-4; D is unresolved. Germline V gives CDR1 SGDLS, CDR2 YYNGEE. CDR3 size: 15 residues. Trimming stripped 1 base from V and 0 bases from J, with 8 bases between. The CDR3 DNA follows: TGTGCCAGCAGCGTACCCCCCGGAGCCAAAAACATTCAGTACTTC. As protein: CASSVPPGAKNIQYF.

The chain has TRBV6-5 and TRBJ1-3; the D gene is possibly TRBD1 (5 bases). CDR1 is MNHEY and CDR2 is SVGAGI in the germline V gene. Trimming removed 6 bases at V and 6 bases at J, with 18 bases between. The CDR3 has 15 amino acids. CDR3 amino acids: CASRIGGSSVNTIYF. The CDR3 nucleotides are TGTGCCAGCAGGATCGGGGGGTCCTCGGTAAACACCATATATTTT.

The CDR3 DNA reads as TGTGCCAGCAGTGCGGACAGGGATCTCCAGCATTTT. It specifies CASSADRDLQHF. The chain is built from TRBV2 and TRBJ1-5; 8 bases are a match to TRBD1. The V gene end was trimmed by 4 bases and the J gene end by 12 bases; junction bases not matched to a gene: 5. From germline, CDR1 is SNHLY and CDR2 FYNNEI. The CDR3 is 12 amino acids.

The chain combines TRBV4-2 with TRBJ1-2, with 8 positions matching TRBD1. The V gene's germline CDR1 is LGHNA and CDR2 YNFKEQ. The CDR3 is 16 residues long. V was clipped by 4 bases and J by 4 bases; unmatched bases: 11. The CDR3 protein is CASSRGGQGLFYGYTF. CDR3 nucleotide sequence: TGTGCCAGCAGCCGGGGAGGACAGGGTCTGTTCTATGGCTACACCTTC.

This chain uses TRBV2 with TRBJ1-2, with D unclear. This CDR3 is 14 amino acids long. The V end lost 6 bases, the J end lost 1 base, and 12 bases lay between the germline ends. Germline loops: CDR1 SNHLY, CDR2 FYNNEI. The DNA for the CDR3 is TGTGCCAGCAGGAACGCGGGCTATAACTATGGCTACACCTTC. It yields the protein CASRNAGYNYGYTF.

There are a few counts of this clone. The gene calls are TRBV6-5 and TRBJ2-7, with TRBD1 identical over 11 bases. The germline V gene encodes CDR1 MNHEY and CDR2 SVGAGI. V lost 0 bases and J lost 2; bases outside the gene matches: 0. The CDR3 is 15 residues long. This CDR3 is CASSYSGQGAYEQYF. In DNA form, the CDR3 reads TGTGCCAGCAGTTACTCGGGACAGGGGGCCTACGAGCAGTACTTC.

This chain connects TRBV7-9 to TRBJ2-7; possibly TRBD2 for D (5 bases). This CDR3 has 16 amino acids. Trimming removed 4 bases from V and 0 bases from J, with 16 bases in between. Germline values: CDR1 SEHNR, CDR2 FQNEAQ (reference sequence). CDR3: CASSSLSGLRSYEQYF. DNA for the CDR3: TGTGCCAGCAGCTCTCTTTCGGGGTTACGCTCCTACGAGCAGTACTTC.

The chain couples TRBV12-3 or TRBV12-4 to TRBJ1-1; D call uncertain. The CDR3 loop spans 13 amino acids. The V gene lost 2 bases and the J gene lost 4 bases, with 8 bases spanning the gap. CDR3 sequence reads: CASSLLGVTEAFF. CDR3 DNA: TGTGCCAGCAGTTTATTGGGAGTCACTGAAGCTTTCTTT.

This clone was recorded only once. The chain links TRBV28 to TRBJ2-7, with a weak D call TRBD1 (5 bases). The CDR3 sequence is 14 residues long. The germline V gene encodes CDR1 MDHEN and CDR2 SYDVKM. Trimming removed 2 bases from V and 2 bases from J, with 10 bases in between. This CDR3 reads CASSLPLQAYEQYF. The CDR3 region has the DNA TGTGCCAGCAGTTTACCGCTACAGGCCTACGAGCAGTACTTC.

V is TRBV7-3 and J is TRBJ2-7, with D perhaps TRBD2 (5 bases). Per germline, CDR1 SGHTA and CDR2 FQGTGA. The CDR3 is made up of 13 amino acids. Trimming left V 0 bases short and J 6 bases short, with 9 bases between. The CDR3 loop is CASSLTEGSEQYF. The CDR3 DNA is TGTGCCAGCAGCTTAACAGAGGGCAGCGAGCAGTACTTC.

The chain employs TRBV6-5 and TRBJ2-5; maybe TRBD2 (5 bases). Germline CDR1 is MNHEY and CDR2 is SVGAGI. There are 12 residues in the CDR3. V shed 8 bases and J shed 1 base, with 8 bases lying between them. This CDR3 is CASSSTQETQYF. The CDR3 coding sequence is TGTGCCAGCTCTAGCACCCAAGAGACCCAGTACTTC.

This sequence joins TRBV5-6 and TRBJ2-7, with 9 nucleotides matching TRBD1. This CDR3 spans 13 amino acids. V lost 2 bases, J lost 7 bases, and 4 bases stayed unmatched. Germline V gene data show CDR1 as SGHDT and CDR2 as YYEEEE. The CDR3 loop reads CASSLQGALEQYF. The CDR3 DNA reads TGTGCCAGCAGCTTACAGGGGGCGTTGGAGCAGTACTTC.

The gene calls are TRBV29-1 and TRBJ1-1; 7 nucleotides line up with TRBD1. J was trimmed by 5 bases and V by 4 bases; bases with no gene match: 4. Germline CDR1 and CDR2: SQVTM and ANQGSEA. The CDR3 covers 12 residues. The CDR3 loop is CSVGTGETEAFF. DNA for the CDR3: TGCAGCGTTGGAACAGGGGAAACTGAAGCTTTCTTT.

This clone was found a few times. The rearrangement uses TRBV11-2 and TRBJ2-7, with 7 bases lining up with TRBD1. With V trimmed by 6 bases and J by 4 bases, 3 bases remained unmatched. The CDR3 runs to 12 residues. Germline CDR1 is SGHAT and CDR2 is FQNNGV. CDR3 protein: CASSRQGYEQYF. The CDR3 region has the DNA TGTGCCAGCAGTCGACAGGGTTACGAGCAGTACTTC.